A selection of T cell receptor beta chains follows, all from one sample in a study of metastatic and nonmetastatic thyroid tumors. TCRdb re-clonotyped the PCR reads via MiXCR. There are tens of thousands of clones in the sample; approximately 12% occur only once, and about 10% lies in the top ten. The source material was tumor tissue. The receptors shown here come from a female donor with papillary thyroid cancer or a benign thyroid nodule (not recorded which). Some clones in this sample may be carry-over from other donors' samples. Each CDR3 is given with its conserved first and last residue. A D gene is named only where the DNA matches it firmly. Not every row has a clone size; where given, it reads once, few, many or a size class.

CDR3aa	CDR3nt	v_gene	d_gene	abundance	j_gene
CASSSDRGWTGELFF	TGCGCCAGCAGTTCCGACAGGGGATGGACCGGGGAGCTGTTTTTT	TRBV5-1	TRBD1	many	TRBJ2-2
CASSSRGLAGGDEQFF	TGTGCCAGCAGCTCCCGAGGACTAGCGGGGGGGGATGAGCAGTTCTTC	TRBV11-3	TRBD2	many	TRBJ2-1
CASSPGRGFNTGELFF	TGTGCCAGCTCACCAGGGAGGGGATTTAACACCGGGGAGCTGTTTTTT	TRBV18	TRBD2	NA	TRBJ2-2
CASSPRGDSNQPQHF	TGTGCCAGCAGCCCTCGCGGGGATAGCAATCAGCCCCAGCATTTT	TRBV9	NA	many	TRBJ1-5
CASSSEGAGVSEQYF	TGTGCCAGCAGCTCCGAAGGGGCGGGAGTCTCCGAGCAGTACTTC	TRBV11-2	TRBD2	NA	TRBJ2-7
CASSRDRSAEQYF	TGCGCCAGCAGCCGGGACAGGTCCGCCGAGCAGTACTTC	TRBV4-1	TRBD1	many	TRBJ2-7
CSARGQGYSPLHF	TGCAGTGCTAGGGGACAGGGATATTCACCCCTCCACTTT	TRBV20-1	TRBD1	many	TRBJ1-6
CASRPRGAVSGNTIYF	TGTGCCAGCAGACCCCGGGGCGCCGTCTCTGGAAACACCATATATTTT	TRBV11-2	NA	many	TRBJ1-3
CASSKKVPGLAGLNTGELFF	TGTGCCAGCAGCAAAAAAGTTCCGGGACTAGCGGGACTTAACACCGGGGAGCTGTTTTTT	TRBV21-1	NA	many	TRBJ2-2
CASSIVGERGYNEQFF	TGTGCCAGTAGTATAGTAGGGGAGCGAGGCTACAATGAGCAGTTCTTC	TRBV19	NA	many	TRBJ2-1
CAWSSPDDGNTEAFF	TGTGCCTGGAGTTCACCTGACGACGGGAACACTGAAGCTTTCTTT	TRBV30	NA	many	TRBJ1-1
CASSLSRSLQPQHF	TGTGCCAGCAGTTTATCTCGGTCTTTACAGCCCCAGCATTTT	TRBV28	NA	NA	TRBJ1-5
CASSWEVNIQYF	TGTGCCAGCAGCTGGGAGGTAAACATTCAGTACTTC	TRBV2	NA	many	TRBJ2-4
CASSLRGYRPLGTDTQYF	TGTGCCAGCAGCTTGCGCGGGTACAGGCCATTAGGCACAGATACGCAGTATTTT	TRBV7-2	NA	NA	TRBJ2-3
CSARISEETQYF	TGCAGTGCTAGAATATCAGAAGAGACCCAGTACTTC	TRBV20-1	NA	NA	TRBJ2-5
CSASPSSGYTDTQYF	TGCAGTGCTAGCCCCAGCAGCGGGTACACAGATACGCAGTATTTT	TRBV20-1	NA	many	TRBJ2-3
CASSENTDTQYF	TGTGCCAGTAGCGAGAACACAGATACGCAGTATTTT	TRBV19	NA	many	TRBJ2-3